What follows is one TCR beta chain and its context. TCRdb called the RT-PCR reads again in MiXCR, with one record for every CDR3 protein. The sample comprises hundreds of thousands of distinct CDR3 sequences, approximately 15% of which are singletons, and around 3.3% rests with the top ten. This CDR3 has 14 residues. V lost 4 bases to trimming and J lost 8 bases; unmatched junction nucleotides: 7. CDR1 is LNHNV, CDR2 YYDKDF, per germline (reference sequence). J is TRBJ1-2 and V is TRBV15; 10 bases are shared with TRBD1. The sample taken for sequencing was memory CD4+ T cells from blood. This clonotype was sampled from a female donor in good health, serving as a healthy control. The DNA for the CDR3 is TGTGCCACCAGCATCTCGGACAGGGGGTCGGGCTACACCTTC. As protein: CATSISDRGSGYTF.